This T cell receptor beta chain was observed in a study of T cell repertoires in cytomegalovirus infection. In the study overall: Indications came from public TCR beta signatures; they pointed to CMV infection and to a matching HLA type.

TCRdb analysed the reads with MiXCR anew, one entry per CDR3 protein. This sample yields fewer than 200,000 distinct CDR3 sequences, of which approximately 19% are seen a single time; around 3.1% belongs to the top ten. Trimming removed 0 bases at V and 4 bases at J, with 13 bases between. Germline assignment: CDR1 SGDLS and CDR2 YYNGEE. This CDR3 has 15 residues. As for this clonotype: Its antigen is currently unknown.

Study-level results: The study found HLA-C-restricted CMV-specific TCR beta clonotypes dominating the ex vivo response. The cumulative frequency of public TCR beta families distinguished individuals who carried CMV together with the relevant HLA.

The origin of this receptor is a human donor in good health (CMV status not recorded). Some clones in this sample may be carry-over from other donors' samples. The rearrangement joins TRBV9 to TRBJ2-5; D is unclear. The sequencing input was PBMCs. CDR3 protein: CASSVGRMPPETQYF. The DNA for the CDR3 is TGTGCCAGCAGCGTAGGTCGAATGCCGCCAGAGACCCAGTACTTC.